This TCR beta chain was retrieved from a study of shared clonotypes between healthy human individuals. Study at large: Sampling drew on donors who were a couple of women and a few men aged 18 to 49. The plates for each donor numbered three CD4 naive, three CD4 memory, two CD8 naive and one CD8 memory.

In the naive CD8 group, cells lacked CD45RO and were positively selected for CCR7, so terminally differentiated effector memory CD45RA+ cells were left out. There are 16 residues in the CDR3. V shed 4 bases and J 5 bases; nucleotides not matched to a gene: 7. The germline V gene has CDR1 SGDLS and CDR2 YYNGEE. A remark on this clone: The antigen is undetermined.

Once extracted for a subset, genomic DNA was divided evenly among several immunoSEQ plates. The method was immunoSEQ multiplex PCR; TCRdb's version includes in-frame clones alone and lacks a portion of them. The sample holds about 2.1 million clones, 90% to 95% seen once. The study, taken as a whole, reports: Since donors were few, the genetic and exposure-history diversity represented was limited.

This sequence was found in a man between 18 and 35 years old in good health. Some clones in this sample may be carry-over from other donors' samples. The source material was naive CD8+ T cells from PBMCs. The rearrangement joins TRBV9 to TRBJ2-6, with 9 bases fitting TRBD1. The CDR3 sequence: CASSPPGQGWANVLTF. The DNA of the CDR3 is TGTGCCAGCAGCCCCCCGGGACAGGGATGGGCCAACGTCCTGACTTTC.